The 5 T cell receptor beta chains reported below all come from one sample, sequenced in a study of early stage breast cancer tumors listed by TCRdb under 2017. Library preparation was by the immunoSEQ multiplex PCR assay. In its TCRdb copy, this immuneACCESS table keeps in-frame sequences only and misses some clones. Where compared with another copy, unresolved V genes explain less than half of these, and the others have no known cause. The sample table lists 25,000 to 30,000 clones, 84% of them with a count of one. Over 8.5% of the sample belongs to the ten largest clones. The sequenced material came from blood. The origin of the receptors is a person aged 45-60 years with breast cancer.

This chain connects TRBV9 to TRBJ2-7, with D possibly TRBD2 on 7 matching bases. Germline assignment: CDR1 SGDLS and CDR2 YYNGEE. CDR3 length: 15 residues. V shed 3 bases and J shed 1 base, with 14 bases lying between them. Here the CDR3 DNA reads TGTGCCAGCAGCGAGGGGGGGGATACTTCCTACGAGCAGTACTTC. It is translated as CASSEGGDTSYEQYF.

The rearrangement joins TRBV27 to TRBJ2-3; D unclear. With 3 bases removed from V and 6 bases from J, the gap between germline ends came to 13 bases. The CDR3 contains 14 residues. Germline CDR1 and CDR2: MNHEY and SMNVEV (reference sequence). CDR3 nucleotides: TGTGCCAGCAGTTTGATGGTCCCAGACGATACGCAGTATTTT. Translating it yields CASSLMVPDDTQYF.

The rearrangement uses TRBV7-9 and TRBJ2-7, with D possibly TRBD1 on 6 matching bases. V gave up 5 bases and J gave up 2 bases, with 19 bases separating them. CDR1 SEHNR and CDR2 FQNEAQ come from the germline V gene (reference sequence). The CDR3 runs 16 residues. The CDR3, as DNA: TGTGCCAGCAGCCCACGAAAAACCGACAGGACCTACGAGCAGTACTTC. This translates into CASSPRKTDRTYEQYF.

The chain couples TRBV4-2 to TRBJ1-1; D gene unclear. The V and J ends lost 1 base and 5 bases respectively, with 17 bases between them. CDR3 size: 16 residues. CDR1 is LGHNA and CDR2 is YNFKEQ in the germline V gene. The CDR3 loop reads CASSQVGSRAGTEAFF. The DNA of the CDR3 is TGTGCCAGCAGCCAAGTTGGCTCCCGCGCGGGAACTGAAGCTTTCTTT.

The rearrangement uses TRBV11-1 and TRBJ2-7; the D gene is possibly TRBD2 (6 bases). CDR3 length: 15 amino acids. The germline V gene has CDR1 SGHAT and CDR2 FQDESV (reference sequence). V was cut by 0 bases and J by 6 bases, with 15 bases left in between. The CDR3 nucleotides read TGTGCCAGCAGCTTAGCGGTAGCGGTGGCTGGCGAGCAGTACTTC. Amino acid sequence: CASSLAVAVAGEQYF.